A single sample is the source of the 13 T cell receptor beta chains below, sequenced in a study of CD8 T cells in ankylosing spondylitis. Each CDR3 protein is one row after TCRdb ran MiXCR on the 5' RACE reads. The sample carries roughly 130,000 distinct CDR3 sequences, around 13% recorded once. The sample comprised blood, either unsorted or a sorted T cell fraction (not recorded which). The receptors originated from a female donor with ankylosing spondylitis or in good health (not recorded which).

Ten or more counts support this clonotype. This chain joins TRBV11-1 and TRBJ2-7; D could derive from TRBD1 or TRBD2 (5 bases each). Germline lookup yields CDR1 SGHAT and CDR2 FQDESV (reference sequence). This CDR3 spans 13 amino acids. V lost 5 bases and J lost 3, with 11 bases in between. CDR3: CASSPMGVYEQYF. CDR3 nucleotide sequence: TGTGCCAGCAGCCCTATGGGGGTCTACGAGCAGTACTTC.

V is TRBV6-1 and J is TRBJ2-7; D gene unclear. Trimming cost V 6 bases and J 0 bases, with 12 bases left between them. The CDR3 has 14 residues. The germline V gene encodes CDR1 MNHNS and CDR2 SASEGT. For the CDR3, the DNA is TGTGCCAGCAGGGGCTCGGCCAACTCCTACGAGCAGTACTTC. It is translated as CASRGSANSYEQYF.

This rearrangement joins TRBV7-9 to TRBJ1-2; maybe TRBD1 (5 bases). Germline V gives CDR1 SEHNR, CDR2 FQNEAQ (reference sequence). V was cut by 5 bases and J by 7 bases, with 14 bases left in between. CDR3 length: 13 residues. DNA of the CDR3: TGTGCCAGCAGCGCCGACGGGGCGGGTGGCTACACCTTC. Its protein product is CASSADGAGGYTF.

This clonotype was found a few times. The chain joins TRBV6-5 to TRBJ2-2; 12 positions match TRBD2. Trimming cost V 4 bases and J 5 bases; bases outside gene matches: 8. The CDR3 has 17 amino acids. Germline assignment: CDR1 MNHEY and CDR2 SVGAGI. The CDR3 sequence is CASSWSSGGARTGELFF. In DNA form, the CDR3 reads TGTGCCAGCAGTTGGTCTAGCGGGGGGGCGCGGACCGGGGAGCTGTTTTTT.

This clonotype has a count of ten or more. The chain joins TRBV29-1 to TRBJ2-7; no definite D call. The CDR3 has 11 amino acids. From germline, CDR1 is SQVTM and CDR2 ANQGSEA. Deletions cut 6 bases from V and 7 bases from J, with 13 bases between. The CDR3 protein is CSVAVGIEQYF. The CDR3 DNA reads as TGCAGCGTCGCGGTGGGGATTGAGCAGTACTTC.

V is TRBV6-2 or TRBV6-3 and J is TRBJ2-1; TRBD2 aligns across 11 bases. This CDR3 has 16 amino acids. Trimming cost V 8 bases and J 6 bases; bases outside gene matches: 12. CDR1 and CDR2 (germline): MNHEY, SVGEGT. DNA of the CDR3: TGTGCCAGCGAAAGGGCCCTAGCGGGAGGAGGCAATGAGCAGTTCTTC. Encoded protein: CASERALAGGGNEQFF.

In this sample, this clonotype turned up a few times. The chain carries TRBV6-8 and TRBJ2-7; 8 positions match TRBD1. The length of the CDR3 is 13 residues. From germline, CDR1 is MNHGY and CDR2 SAAAGT. After removal of 9 bases from V and 2 bases from J, the junction contained 6 bases not matched to a gene. CDR3 nucleotides: TGTGCCAGGGATCGGGGACAGGCCTACGAGCAGTACTTC. Its translation is CARDRGQAYEQYF.

This clonotype was detected ten times or more. This chain links TRBV20-1 with TRBJ2-1, with no clear D. This CDR3 region has 16 residues. Germline CDR1 reads DFQATT; CDR2 reads SNEGSKA (reference sequence). V dropped 1 base and J dropped 0 bases, with 13 bases sitting between them. Here the CDR3 reads CSARVMSSSSYNEQFF. In nucleotides, the CDR3 is TGCAGTGCTAGAGTCATGTCCTCGAGCTCCTACAATGAGCAGTTCTTC.

The sample holds many counts of this clonotype. V is TRBV28 and J is TRBJ1-3; D gene unclear. CDR3 size: 14 residues. Deletions cut 6 bases from V and 4 bases from J, with 13 bases between. CDR1 MDHEN and CDR2 SYDVKM come from the germline V gene. In nucleotides, the CDR3 is TGTGCCAGCAGCTCGCCGGGTCCAGGAAACACCATATATTTT. It yields the protein CASSSPGPGNTIYF.

This clonotype was recorded a few times. The CDR3, as DNA: TGCGCCAGCAGCTCCAATAGCGGGGTACAAGAGACCCAGTACTTC. It specifies CASSSNSGVQETQYF. V is TRBV5-1 and J is TRBJ2-5; 8 bases match TRBD2. The CDR3 length is 15 residues. CDR1 and CDR2 (germline): SGHRS, YFSETQ. The V segment lost 3 bases and the J segment 2 bases; nucleotides outside the gene matches: 6. Full variable domain (outside the CDR3, taken from reference TRBV5-1 and TRBJ2-5): KAGVTQTPRYLIKTRGQQVTLSCSPISGHRSVSWYQQTPGQGLQFLFEYFSETQRNKGNFPGRFSGRQFSNSRSEMNVSTLELGDSALYLCASSSNSGVQETQYFGPGTRLLVL.

The chain carries TRBV20-1 and TRBJ2-1; D is uncertain. Germline assignment: CDR1 DFQATT and CDR2 SNEGSKA (reference sequence). V was clipped by 3 bases and J by 9 bases, with 21 bases between them. The CDR3 spans 15 residues. The CDR3 DNA sequence: TGCAGTGCTAGTGCTTCCGGGCTCACCGGCCTTGAGCAGTTCTTC. Protein sequence: CSASASGLTGLEQFF.

This clonotype was seen many times. V and J are TRBV12-3 or TRBV12-4 and TRBJ2-1; TRBD2 matches at 11 bases. V shed 6 bases, J shed 4 bases, and the junction held 5 bases outside the gene matches. The CDR3 sequence is 15 residues long. The CDR3 spells CASSFSGRGYNEQFF. CDR3 nucleotides: TGTGCCAGCAGCTTTAGCGGGAGGGGTTACAATGAGCAGTTCTTC.

This clonotype was recorded a few times. The chain combines TRBV5-1 with TRBJ2-1, with TRBD2 matching over 11 bases. This CDR3 region has 16 residues. Trimming removed 1 base from V and 2 bases from J; junction bases left unmatched: 2. CDR1 is SGHRS and CDR2 is YFSETQ in the germline V gene. For the CDR3, the DNA is TGCGCCAGCAGCTTGACTAGCGGGGGCACCTACAATGAGCAGTTCTTC. It encodes CASSLTSGGTYNEQFF.